The rows below give T cell receptor beta chains drawn from one sample of a study of a mutant IDH1 vaccine in newly diagnosed glioma. Produced via immunoSEQ multiplex PCR; TCRdb's table is partial and in-frame only. The repertoire holds approximately 82,000 clones, 75% to 90% seen once, with over 0.6% in the top ten. Antigens of these TCRs are unknown. The material sequenced was PBMCs, taken from a glioma patient whose treatment included an IDH1 peptide vaccine. These receptors were taken from a woman between 45 and 65 years old with glioma. The CDR3 runs from the conserved cysteine through the conserved F or W. The D gene is left open where the match is weak. The listing skips clone size in some rows; elsewhere it reads once, few, many or a size class.

TRBV5-1	-	TRBJ1-1	TRBD1	TGCGCCAGCAGTTCCACGAGGGGGCCCCCCACTGAAGCTTTCTTT	CASSSTRGPPTEAFF
TRBV9	few	TRBJ2-7	TRBD2	TGTGCCAGCAGCGTAGGGACTAGCGGCTACGAGCAGTACTTC	CASSVGTSGYEQYF
TRBV30	-	TRBJ2-7	TRBD1	TGTGCCTGGGCCGGGACAGGGGCTCTCCAGGAGCAGTACTTC	CAWAGTGALQEQYF
TRBV6-1	-	TRBJ1-2	TRBD1	TGTGCCAGCCTTGAGGGACAGGGGACCTATGGCTACACCTTC	CASLEGQGTYGYTF
TRBV2	-	TRBJ1-3	-	TGTGCCAGCAGTGAAGGGGGTACTCCTGGAAACACCATATATTTT	CASSEGGTPGNTIYF
TRBV19	-	TRBJ1-4	TRBD1	TGTGCCAGTAGTATATCCAGGGGGATTGAAAAACTGTTTTTT	CASSISRGIEKLFF
TRBV7-3	-	TRBJ1-1	-	TGTGCCAGCAGCCCGGGACCTTGGGACATGAACACTGAAGCTTTCTTT	CASSPGPWDMNTEAFF
TRBV19	once	TRBJ1-5	-	TGTGCCAGTAGTATTCGATATAGCAATCAGCCCCAGCATTTT	CASSIRYSNQPQHF
TRBV6-1	-	TRBJ2-3	-	TGTGCCAGCAGTGAAAGATTTACAGATACGCAGTATTTT	CASSERFTDTQYF
TRBV10-3	-	TRBJ2-6	-	TGTGCCATCAGTGAGTCGAGGGGTTTTGGGGCCAACGTCCTGACTTTC	CAISESRGFGANVLTF
TRBV11-2	few	TRBJ1-6	TRBD1	TGTGCCAGCAGCAAACAGGGGAGTCATTCACCCCTCCACTTT	CASSKQGSHSPLHF
TRBV7-3	-	TRBJ1-1	-	TGTGCCAGCAGCCCAAACTCGGCCATGAACACTGAAGCTTTCTTT	CASSPNSAMNTEAFF
TRBV19	once	TRBJ2-7	TRBD1	TGTGCCAGTAGTCAGATTGCCGGACAGGGAGGCTACGAGCAGTACTTC	CASSQIAGQGGYEQYF
TRBV12-5	-	TRBJ2-1	-	TGTGCTAGTGGTTTGGGACTAGGCTACAATGAGCAGTTCTTC	CASGLGLGYNEQFF
TRBV9	-	TRBJ2-7	-	TGTGCCAGCAGCGTAGAAGTTTTCTCCTACGAGCAGTACTTC	CASSVEVFSYEQYF
TRBV7-9	few	TRBJ2-1	TRBD1	TGTGCCAGCAGCTCCGGACAGGGGAGGAATGAGCAGTTCTTC	CASSSGQGRNEQFF
TRBV6-5	-	TRBJ1-4	-	TGTGCCAGCAGCCTTACCGGGCCGGGGGAAAAACTGTTTTTT	CASSLTGPGEKLFF
TRBV28	-	TRBJ1-3	-	TGTGCCAGCAGTTTAAGGGGATTGCGGGGCTACCGCTTGACTGGAAACACCATATATTTT	CASSLRGLRGYRLTGNTIYF
TRBV27	-	TRBJ2-1	-	TGTGCCAGCACGAGGGGCGCCAACTCCTACAATGAGCAGTTCTTC	CASTRGANSYNEQFF
TRBV19	-	TRBJ2-7	-	TGTGCCAGTAGTACCCCCCAGGGCCGAAGGGAGCAGTACTTC	CASSTPQGRREQYF
TRBV10-1	-	TRBJ2-7	-	TGCGCCAGCAGTGAGTCAAGGGGAGGCCTCTCCTACGAGCAGTACTTC	CASSESRGGLSYEQYF
TRBV28	-	TRBJ2-7	TRBD2	TGTGCCAGCAGTTCCGTAGCGGGAGGTAACTCCTACGAGCAGTACTTC	CASSSVAGGNSYEQYF
TRBV7-9	-	TRBJ2-1	-	TGTGCCAGCAGCTTAGAGAGCAATGAGCAGTTCTTC	CASSLESNEQFF
TRBV2	-	TRBJ2-5	TRBD2	TGTGCCAGCAGTGAGAGGCTAGCGGGAAGAGAGACCCAGTACTTC	CASSERLAGRETQYF
TRBV28	-	TRBJ2-2	TRBD2	TGTGCCAGCAGTCTGAACGGAGGCGGGGGGCCGACCGGGGAGCTGTTTTTT	CASSLNGGGGPTGELFF
TRBV4-1	few	TRBJ1-2	-	TGCGCCAGCAGCCAAGATCCCAGGGATGGCTACACCTTC	CASSQDPRDGYTF
TRBV6-1	-	TRBJ1-2	-	TGTGCCAGCAGTCCCGGGGGCGATGGCTACACCTTC	CASSPGGDGYTF
TRBV5-4	-	TRBJ2-1	TRBD2	TGTGCCAGCAGCTTGGCGTCTAGCGGGAGGCGCAATGAGCAGTTCTTC	CASSLASSGRRNEQFF
TRBV15	-	TRBJ2-1	-	TGTGCCACCAGCAGAGTTCGGGCGCCCGGTGAGCAGTTCTTC	CATSRVRAPGEQFF
TRBV7-3	-	TRBJ2-1	-	TGTGCCAGCAGCTTGATTCCTAGCGTTGATGAGCAGTTCTTC	CASSLIPSVDEQFF
TRBV29-1	-	TRBJ2-7	-	TGCAGCGTTGAGGGCCCTTCTCTTCAGACAGGCTCCTACGAGCAGTACTTC	CSVEGPSLQTGSYEQYF
TRBV18	-	TRBJ2-7	-	TGTGCCAGCTCACCTCGTTCCTACGAGCAGTACTTC	CASSPRSYEQYF
TRBV27	-	TRBJ2-7	TRBD2	TGTGCCAGCAGTTTGGGGGGGGTCCGCGAGCAGTACTTC	CASSLGGVREQYF
TRBV19	-	TRBJ1-2	-	TGTGCCAGTACCCAACTAGTAGGGTATGGCTACACCTTC	CASTQLVGYGYTF
TRBV2	-	TRBJ2-3	TRBD2	TGTGCCAGCAGTCAGGGAGCTAGCGGTTCGACAGATACGCAGTATTTT	CASSQGASGSTDTQYF
TRBV5-4	-	TRBJ2-1	TRBD2	TGTGCCAGCACATCGCGGACTAGCGGAGGGGTCAATGAGCAGTTCTTC	CASTSRTSGGVNEQFF
TRBV5-1	-	TRBJ1-1	TRBD1	TGCGCCAGCAGCTCATCCGGGACAGGGAACACTGAAGCTTTCTTT	CASSSSGTGNTEAFF
TRBV6-5	-	TRBJ2-7	-	TGTGCCAGCAGCCTGTCGGGACTCATGTTCTACGAGCAGTACTTC	CASSLSGLMFYEQYF
TRBV5-1	-	TRBJ2-7	-	TGCGCCAGCAGCCCCACGAGCTCCTACGAGCAGTACTTC	CASSPTSSYEQYF
TRBV2	once	TRBJ1-1	-	TGTGCCAGCAGTGTAGGACTGATGAACACTGAAGCTTTCTTT	CASSVGLMNTEAFF
TRBV5-1	-	TRBJ1-1	-	TGCGCCACCCGGGACAACCCGAGCACTGAAGCTTTCTTT	CATRDNPSTEAFF
TRBV30	-	TRBJ2-3	TRBD1	TGTGCCTGGAGTGTACGGGGACAGGGGAGGACAGATACGCAGTATTTT	CAWSVRGQGRTDTQYF
TRBV5-1	-	TRBJ1-6	-	TGCGCCAGCAGCTTGGGACAGTATAATTCACCCCTCCACTTT	CASSLGQYNSPLHF
TRBV5-1	-	TRBJ2-7	-	TGCGCCAGCAGCTTGGGGGGGATCTCCTACGAGCAGTACTTC	CASSLGGISYEQYF
TRBV27	few	TRBJ1-6	TRBD1	TGTGCCAGCAATAGACAGGGGCCCAATTCACCCCTCCACTTT	CASNRQGPNSPLHF
TRBV18	-	TRBJ1-1	-	TGTGCCAGCTCACCACCGGGCCTTAGGGGGTGGGCGAACACTGAAGCTTTCTTT	CASSPPGLRGWANTEAFF
TRBV7-7	-	TRBJ1-5	TRBD1	TGTGCTAGATCCGGGGGACAGGGGTGCCAGCCCCAGCATTTT	CARSGGQGCQPQHF
TRBV21-1	-	TRBJ1-1	-	TGTGCCCCAGGGGGGACTGAAGCTTTCTTT	CAPGGTEAFF
TRBV6-5	-	TRBJ1-1	-	TGTGCCAGCAGTTACCTCAAGAACACTGAAGCTTTCTTT	CASSYLKNTEAFF
TRBV7-9	-	TRBJ2-7	TRBD1	TGTGCCAGCAGCGAGACAGGGGCCTACGAGCAGTACTTC	CASSETGAYEQYF